The T cell receptor (beta chain) under discussion was sequenced for a study of T cell responses to AZD1222 COVID-19 vaccine. The protocol was immunoSEQ multiplex PCR, while the TCRdb copy is restricted to in-frame clones and leaves out a portion. Among 140,000 or so clones listed, 88% were seen once. On this clone itself: Its matching antigen is unknown.

This CDR3 has 14 residues. Trimming pared 6 bases from V and 5 bases from J, leaving 13 bases between. Germline loops: CDR1 MDHEN, CDR2 SYDVKM. Whole-study results and caveats: Spike-wide vaccine-associated CD4 TCRs dominated at 160-218 and 743-854. White British people made up most donors, females outnumbered males, and clonal diversity was possibly underestimated. Recipients of two AZD1222 doses showed rising Spike-specific TCR breadth and depth. Seropositive AZD1222 recipients at baseline numbered only 5 or 6.

The receptor's source is an adult who received the AZD1222 COVID-19 vaccine. This sequence joins TRBV28 and TRBJ1-4; weak D call: TRBD1 (6 bases). The source was peripheral blood, collected 28 days after the second AZD1222 dose. The CDR3 DNA is TGTGCCAGCAGCCCGCCGGGGGCAAATGAAAAACTGTTTTTT. Encoded protein: CASSPPGANEKLFF.